This T cell receptor (beta chain) was profiled in a study of blood T cell repertoires in COVID-19. Looking at the study overall: Specimens from acute and convalescent COVID-19 originated in the United States, Italy and Spain. PBMCs, B-cell-depleted T cells, or T cells were the source of the cDNA or gDNA that made up the material.

In the study's own analysis: Cell counts per sample came from amplifying reference gene primers. Here immunoSEQ multiplex PCR was the method, and the copy in TCRdb shows in-frame clones only, minus some. That table gives V, J and clone size, and the DNA gave D and trimming. The repertoire has about 260,000 clones, approximately 90% of them found once; the top ten carry around 3.5%. Trimming removed 4 bases from V and 4 bases from J; junction bases left unmatched: 4. This CDR3 is 15 amino acids long. Per the germline V gene, CDR1 is MNHEY and CDR2 is SVGAGI. J is TRBJ2-5 and V is TRBV6-5, with 12 nucleotides matching TRBD1. This TCR was sampled from a woman between 40 and 50 years old with acute or convalescent COVID-19. Material for sequencing was peripheral blood. CDR3 sequence reads: CASSSGTGGRETQYF. The CDR3 DNA is TGTGCCAGCAGTTCCGGGACAGGGGGCAGAGAGACCCAGTACTTC.